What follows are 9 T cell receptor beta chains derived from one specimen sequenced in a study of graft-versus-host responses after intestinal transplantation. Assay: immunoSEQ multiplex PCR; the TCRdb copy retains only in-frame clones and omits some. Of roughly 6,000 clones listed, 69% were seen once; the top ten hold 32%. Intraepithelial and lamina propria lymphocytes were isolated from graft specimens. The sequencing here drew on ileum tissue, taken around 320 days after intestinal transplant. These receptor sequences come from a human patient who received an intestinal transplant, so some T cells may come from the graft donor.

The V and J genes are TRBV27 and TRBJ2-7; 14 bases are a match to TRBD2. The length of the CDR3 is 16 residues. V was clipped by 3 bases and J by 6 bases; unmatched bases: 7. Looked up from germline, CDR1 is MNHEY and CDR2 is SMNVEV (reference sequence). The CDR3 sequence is CASSFTGTSGRGEQYF. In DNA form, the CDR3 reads TGTGCCAGCAGTTTTACCGGGACTAGCGGGAGAGGCGAGCAGTACTTC.

This chain's CDR3 is CSAQTVHEQYF. The CDR3 DNA follows: TGCAGCGCTCAGACCGTGCACGAGCAGTACTTC. The chain has TRBV20-1 and TRBJ2-7; D is ambiguous. CDR3 size: 11 residues. The germline V gene encodes CDR1 DFQATT and CDR2 SNEGSKA (reference sequence).

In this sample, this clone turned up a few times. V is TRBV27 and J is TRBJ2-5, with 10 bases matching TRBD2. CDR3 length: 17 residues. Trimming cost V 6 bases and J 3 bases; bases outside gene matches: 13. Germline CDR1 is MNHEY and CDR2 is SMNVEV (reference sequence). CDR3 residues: CASSRVRLAGPEETQYF. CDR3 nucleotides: TGTGCCAGCAGCCGGGTTCGACTAGCGGGCCCCGAAGAGACCCAGTACTTC.

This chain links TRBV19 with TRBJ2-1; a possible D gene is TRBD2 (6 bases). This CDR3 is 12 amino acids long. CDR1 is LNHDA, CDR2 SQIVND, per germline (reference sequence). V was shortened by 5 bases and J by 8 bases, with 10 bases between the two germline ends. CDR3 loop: CASSRGVDEQFF. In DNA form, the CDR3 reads TGTGCCAGTAGTCGCGGGGTGGATGAGCAGTTCTTC.

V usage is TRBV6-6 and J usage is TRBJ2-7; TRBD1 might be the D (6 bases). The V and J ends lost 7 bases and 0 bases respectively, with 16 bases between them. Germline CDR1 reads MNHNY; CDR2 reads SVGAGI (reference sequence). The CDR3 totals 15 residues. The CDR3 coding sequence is TGTGCCAGCACCTTCGGAACAGGGCCCTCCTACGAGCAGTACTTC. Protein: CASTFGTGPSYEQYF.

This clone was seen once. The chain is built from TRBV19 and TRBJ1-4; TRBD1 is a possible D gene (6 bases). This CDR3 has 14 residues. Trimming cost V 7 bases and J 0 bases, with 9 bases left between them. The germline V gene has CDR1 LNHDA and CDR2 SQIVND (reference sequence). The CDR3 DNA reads TGTGCCAGTACCCCAGGGGCAACTAATGAAAAACTGTTTTTT. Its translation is CASTPGATNEKLFF.

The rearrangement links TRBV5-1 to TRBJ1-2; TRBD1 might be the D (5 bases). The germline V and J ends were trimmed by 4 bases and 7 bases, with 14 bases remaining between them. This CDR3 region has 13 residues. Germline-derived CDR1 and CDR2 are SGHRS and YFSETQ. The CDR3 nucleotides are TGCGCCAGCAGCAGGGACTCCAATTTTGGCTACACCTTC. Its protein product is CASSRDSNFGYTF. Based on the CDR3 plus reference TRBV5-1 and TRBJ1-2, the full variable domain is KAGVTQTPRYLIKTRGQQVTLSCSPISGHRSVSWYQQTPGQGLQFLFEYFSETQRNKGNFPGRFSGRQFSNSRSEMNVSTLELGDSALYLCASSRDSNFGYTFGSGTRLTVV.

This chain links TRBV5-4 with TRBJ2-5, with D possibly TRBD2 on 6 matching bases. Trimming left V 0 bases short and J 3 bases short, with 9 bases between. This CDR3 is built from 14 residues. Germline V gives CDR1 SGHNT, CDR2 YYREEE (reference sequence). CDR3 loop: CASSLVGGEETQYF. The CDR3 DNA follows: TGTGCCAGCAGCTTGGTGGGCGGGGAAGAGACCCAGTACTTC.

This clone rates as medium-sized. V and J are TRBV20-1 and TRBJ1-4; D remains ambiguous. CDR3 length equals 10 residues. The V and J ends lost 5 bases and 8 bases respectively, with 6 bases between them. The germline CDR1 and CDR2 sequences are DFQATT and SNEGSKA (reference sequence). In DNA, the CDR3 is TGCAGTGCTCTGGAAGAAAAACTGTTTTTT. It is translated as CSALEEKLFF.